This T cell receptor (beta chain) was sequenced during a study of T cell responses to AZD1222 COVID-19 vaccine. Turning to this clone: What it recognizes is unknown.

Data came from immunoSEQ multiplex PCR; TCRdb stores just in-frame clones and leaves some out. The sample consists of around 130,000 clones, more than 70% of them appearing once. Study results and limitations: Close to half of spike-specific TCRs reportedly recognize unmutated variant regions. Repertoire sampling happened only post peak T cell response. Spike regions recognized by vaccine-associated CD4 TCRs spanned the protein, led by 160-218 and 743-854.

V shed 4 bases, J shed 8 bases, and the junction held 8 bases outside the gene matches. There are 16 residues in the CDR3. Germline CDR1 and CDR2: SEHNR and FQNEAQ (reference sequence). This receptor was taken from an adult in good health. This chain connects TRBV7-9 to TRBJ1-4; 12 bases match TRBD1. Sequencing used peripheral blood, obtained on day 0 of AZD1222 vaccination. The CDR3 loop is CASSSRGTGGREKLFF. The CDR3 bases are TGTGCCAGCAGCTCCAGGGGGACAGGGGGCCGGGAAAAACTGTTTTTT.